This TCR beta chain was sequenced in a study of blood T cell repertoires in COVID-19. As for the study in general: T cells, B-cell-depleted T cells, or PBMCs supplied cDNA or gDNA.

Generated by immunoSEQ multiplex PCR, the TCRdb table keeps only in-frame clones and is missing some. The sample carries 150,000 to 200,000 clones, roughly 84% recorded once. CDR1 is SGHRS and CDR2 is YFSETQ in the germline V gene. The V end was cut by 4 bases, the J end by 4 bases, with 12 bases between. This CDR3 is built from 15 residues. The receptor's source is a man between 60 and 70 years old who had recovered from COVID-19. V gene TRBV5-1 combines with J gene TRBJ2-6; D uncertain. Sequenced: PBMCs or T cells enriched from blood (not recorded which). CDR3 DNA: TGCGCCAGCAGCCCGTTCGGAGAGGGGGCCAACGTCCTGACTTTC. Encoded protein: CASSPFGEGANVLTF.